Sequencing of this TCR beta chain was carried out in a study of control samples from healthy donors and cancer patients. Repertoires were generated with immunoSEQ multiplex PCR, while TCRdb's copy carries only in-frame clones and drops some. This sample yields 90,000 to 110,000 clones, of which around nine tenths are seen a single time; about 4.2% belongs to the top ten. This clone was counted once. Germline-derived CDR1 and CDR2 are SNHLY and FYNNEI. Trimming left V 4 bases short and J 4 bases short, with 13 bases between. The CDR3 loop spans 15 amino acids. Input material: blood. The sequence derives from a human donor in good health. The donor label of this sample is uncertain. The chain has TRBV2 and TRBJ2-2; D perhaps matches TRBD1 (5 bases). CDR3 amino acids: CASSVLSGPTGELFF. The DNA of the CDR3 is TGTGCCAGCAGTGTATTGTCAGGGCCCACCGGGGAGCTGTTTTTT.